This TCR beta chain is drawn from a study of blood T cell repertoires in COVID-19. Study-wide context: The United States, Italy and Spain provided the acute and convalescent COVID-19 samples.

Method: immunoSEQ multiplex PCR; TCRdb's copy keeps in-frame clones and lacks some. The sample holds 210,000 or so clones; approximately 80% are singletons and the top ten take 1.8%. Everyone who took part was roughly 18 to 89 years old, and they came from fewer than 25 US areas. Self-reported history from a screening survey and questionnaire set each donor's cohort. Among Cohort 3 donors, those recovered had two negative PCRs, clearance, or symptom resolution. CDR3 length: 16 amino acids. Per germline, CDR1 SEHNR and CDR2 FQNEAQ (reference sequence). Unmatched junction bases numbered 3, after V lost 4 bases and J lost 2 bases.

The rearrangement uses TRBV7-9 and TRBJ1-3; TRBD1 aligns across 12 bases. Sequencing input: PBMCs or T cells enriched from blood (not recorded which). This receptor was taken from a man between 60 and 75 years old who had recovered from COVID-19. The CDR3: CASSWGQGAAGNTIYF. The CDR3 bases are TGTGCCAGCAGCTGGGGACAGGGGGCAGCTGGAAACACCATATATTTT.